These 5 T cell receptor beta chains were sequenced from one sample in a study of cytomegalovirus exposure and HLA in healthy donors. This PCR relied on a set of 60 Vbeta primers and 13 Jbeta primers. This table comes from immunoSEQ multiplex PCR, and its TCRdb copy is limited to in-frame clones, with some not included. The sample lists under 200,000 clones, 75% to 80% seen once, with less than 6% in the top ten. Material for sequencing was PBMCs. The receptors were sampled from a woman in her thirties in good health and CMV-seropositive.

The rearrangement links TRBV10-1 to TRBJ2-2; 11 bases agree with TRBD1. The CDR3 extends over 17 amino acids. CDR1 is WNHNN and CDR2 is SYGVQD in the germline V gene (reference sequence). With V trimmed by 5 bases and J by 4 bases, 9 bases remained unmatched. The CDR3 protein is CASSRELGTGGTGELFF. The CDR3 DNA is TGCGCCAGCAGTCGGGAACTAGGGACAGGGGGCACCGGGGAGCTGTTTTTT.

V usage is TRBV28 and J usage is TRBJ1-5; 8 bases match TRBD1. The CDR3 consists of 16 residues. V trimming: 3 bases; J trimming: 0 bases; junction bases outside the gene matches: 4. Germline V gives CDR1 MDHEN, CDR2 SYDVKM. For the CDR3, the DNA is TGTGCCAGCAGTTTCGACAGGGGAAATAGCAATCAGCCCCAGCATTTT. This sequence encodes CASSFDRGNSNQPQHF.

V and J are TRBV19 and TRBJ1-5, with D hard to call. This CDR3 comprises 14 residues. V dropped 3 bases and J dropped 3 bases, with 9 bases sitting between them. CDR1 and CDR2 from the germline V gene are LNHDA and SQIVND (reference sequence). The CDR3 DNA reads as TGTGCCAGTAGTATGAAGTACACCAATCAGCCCCAGCATTTT. Protein product: CASSMKYTNQPQHF.

This clone has just one count. The junction and the germline gene differ at one end; a read error may be behind it. V is TRBV7-6 and J is TRBJ2-7; TRBD1 matches 7 bases. CDR3 length: 15 amino acids. Germline values: CDR1 SGHVS, CDR2 FNYEAQ. The CDR3 nucleotides are TGTGCCAGCAGCTTAGATCCCGACAGGGCCTACCAGCAGTACTTC. Residues: CASSLDPDRAYQQYF.

The rearrangement uses TRBV11-3 and TRBJ2-3; possible D gene TRBD1, 6 bases. The V and J ends lost 6 bases and 4 bases respectively, with 14 bases between them. The CDR3 loop spans 14 amino acids. Per the germline V gene, CDR1 is SGHNT and CDR2 is YENEEA. This chain's CDR3 is CASSTGTQPDTQYF. As DNA, the CDR3 is TGTGCCAGCAGTACCGGGACACAACCAGATACGCAGTATTTT.